This is a list of T cell receptor beta chains from one sample in a study of PD-L1 blockade in urothelial cancer. TCRdb keeps only in-frame clones here, not all; method: immunoSEQ multiplex PCR. The sample records 29,000 or so clones, over 75% being singletons. This specimen was PBMCs, taken around atezolizumab (anti-PD-L1) treatment. The source is a man aged 45-60 years with urothelial cancer. Both conserved end residues are part of each CDR3. The order of the fields is J gene, D gene, clone size, V gene, CDR3 DNA, CDR3 protein. A D gene is named only where the DNA matches it firmly. The size field is filled for only some rows; it gives once, few, many or a size class.

j_call: TRBJ2-7
d_call: .
clone_size: .
v_call: TRBV5-4
cdr3_nt: TGTGCCAGCAGCTTGGCCGGGACACTCCCCTGGGAGCAGTACTTC
cdr3_aa: CASSLAGTLPWEQYF

j_call: TRBJ2-7
d_call: .
clone_size: .
v_call: TRBV7-8
cdr3_nt: TGTGCCAGCAGCTTTACCGACAGGTCCTACGAGCAGTACTTC
cdr3_aa: CASSFTDRSYEQYF

j_call: TRBJ2-7
d_call: TRBD1
clone_size: .
v_call: TRBV4-3
cdr3_nt: TGCGCCAGCAGCCAAGATCCCGGGACAGGGGTTGAGCAGTACTTC
cdr3_aa: CASSQDPGTGVEQYF

j_call: TRBJ2-5
d_call: .
clone_size: .
v_call: TRBV6-6
cdr3_nt: TGTGCCAGCACGGTTTTCCGAGAGGAGACCCAGTACTTC
cdr3_aa: CASTVFREETQYF

j_call: TRBJ1-1
d_call: .
clone_size: .
v_call: TRBV5-1
cdr3_nt: TGCGCCAGCAGCTTGGGACCCGAGAGGGCTTTCTTT
cdr3_aa: CASSLGPERAFF

j_call: TRBJ2-1
d_call: TRBD2
clone_size: .
v_call: TRBV25-1
cdr3_nt: TGTGCCAGCAGTCCACTAGCGAGATACAATGAGCAGTTCTTC
cdr3_aa: CASSPLARYNEQFF

j_call: TRBJ2-1
d_call: TRBD2
clone_size: once
v_call: TRBV28
cdr3_nt: TGTGCCAGCAGTTTCGTAACTAGCGGGAGAAATGAGCAGTTCTTC
cdr3_aa: CASSFVTSGRNEQFF

j_call: TRBJ1-2
d_call: .
clone_size: .
v_call: TRBV27
cdr3_nt: TGTGCCAGCAGAGGAACAGCAGAACCCTATGGCTACACCTTC
cdr3_aa: CASRGTAEPYGYTF

j_call: TRBJ1-1
d_call: .
clone_size: .
v_call: TRBV7-6
cdr3_nt: TGTGCCAGCAGCTTAGCGCGGAACACTGAAGCTTTCTTT
cdr3_aa: CASSLARNTEAFF

j_call: TRBJ2-1
d_call: .
clone_size: .
v_call: TRBV29-1
cdr3_nt: TGCAGCGTTGTAGGCGGGACGAGCTCCTACAATGAGCAGTTCTTC
cdr3_aa: CSVVGGTSSYNEQFF

j_call: TRBJ2-5
d_call: TRBD2
clone_size: .
v_call: TRBV10-3
cdr3_nt: TGTGCCATCAGCGCTAGCGGCCAAGAGACCCAGTACTTC
cdr3_aa: CAISASGQETQYF

j_call: TRBJ2-7
d_call: .
clone_size: .
v_call: TRBV25-1
cdr3_nt: TGTGCCAGCAGCCGATCCCCAGGTAGGAACGAGCAGTACTTC
cdr3_aa: CASSRSPGRNEQYF

j_call: TRBJ1-2
d_call: TRBD1
clone_size: few
v_call: TRBV2
cdr3_nt: TGTGCCAGCCGGGACAGGGGCGAAAAAAACTATGGCTACACCTTC
cdr3_aa: CASRDRGEKNYGYTF

j_call: TRBJ1-5
d_call: .
clone_size: once
v_call: TRBV7-2
cdr3_nt: TGTGCCAGCAGCTTAGCCGGGTCGGGGTATAGCAATCAGCCCCAGCATTTT
cdr3_aa: CASSLAGSGYSNQPQHF

j_call: TRBJ2-7
d_call: TRBD1
clone_size: .
v_call: TRBV25-1
cdr3_nt: TGTGCCAGCAGTGAACCGGGACAGTTGGCCTACGAGCAGTACTTC
cdr3_aa: CASSEPGQLAYEQYF

j_call: TRBJ2-5
d_call: TRBD1
clone_size: .
v_call: TRBV2
cdr3_nt: TGTGCCAGCAGTGAAGGCCTGGGCAGGGGGAAAGAGACCCAGTACTTC
cdr3_aa: CASSEGLGRGKETQYF